This record covers a single T cell receptor beta chain. In the authors' methods: Reference gene primer amplification yielded estimated nucleated cell counts. The table came from immunoSEQ multiplex PCR; TCRdb's copy has only in-frame clones and leaves some out. That table supplies the V and J calls and clone size; D and trimming were determined from the DNA. In the table there are about 79,000 clones, about 90% of which are singletons. Germline CDR1 DFQATT, CDR2 SNEGSKA (reference sequence). The ends were cut back, 4 bases at V and 4 bases at J, with 5 bases in the middle. The CDR3 is 11 amino acids. The sample originates from a study of blood T cell repertoires in COVID-19.

The chain has TRBV20-1 and TRBJ1-3, with a weak D call TRBD1 (5 bases). What was sequenced was peripheral blood. The receptor comes from a man aged 50-60 years with active COVID-19. CDR3 region: CSANRGNTIYF. The CDR3 coding sequence is TGCAGTGCTAACAGGGGAAACACCATATATTTT.